The TCR beta chain under discussion was sequenced for a study of cytotoxic CD8 clonotypes in ibrutinib-treated CLL. General observations from the study: In sustained-remission versus progressing patients, sampling times differed. Clonality grew at ibrutinib response; at progression, it decreased back toward baseline.

V lost 3 bases and J lost 8, with 21 bases in between. Germline-derived CDR1 and CDR2 are SGHRS and YFSETQ. The CDR3 has 16 residues. Turning to this clone: The antigen remains unidentified.

TCRdb's table, derived via immunoSEQ multiplex PCR, lists solely in-frame clones and lacks some. The sample has 110,000 to 150,000 clones; 75% to 80% are singletons. This chain links TRBV5-1 with TRBJ2-1; the D gene is possibly TRBD2 (8 bases). The receptor was isolated from a human donor with chronic lymphocytic leukemia. The input for sequencing was PBMCs, taken after 24 months of ibrutinib treatment. The CDR3 loop is CASSSTQGDGRDEQFF. CDR3 sequence (DNA): TGCGCCAGCAGCTCAACCCAGGGGGACGGGAGGGATGAGCAGTTCTTC.